The rows below give T cell receptor beta chains drawn from one sample of a study of beta chain features in type 1 diabetes. Sequenced by immunoSEQ multiplex PCR; TCRdb stores in-frame clones only, minus some. The table shows hundreds of thousands of clones, with 15% to 17% occurring only once. Sequencing input: naive CD4+ T cells from blood. The receptors come from a young man in good health. The CDR3 runs from the conserved cysteine through the conserved F or W. A D gene is named only where the DNA matches it firmly. A clone size is listed for some rows: how often the clone was seen (once, few, many), or a class if it is expanded.

size	J	D	V	CDR3	DNA
.	TRBJ1-4	TRBD1	TRBV5-1	CASSLVNPGQSNEKLFF	TGCGCCAGCAGCTTGGTGAACCCGGGACAGTCTAATGAAAAACTGTTTTTT
.	TRBJ1-1	.	TRBV20-1	CSAPYTEAFF	TGCAGTGCTCCCTACACTGAAGCTTTCTTT
.	TRBJ1-4	.	TRBV7-7	CASSLGRAPREKLFF	TGTGCCAGCAGCTTAGGCCGGGCTCCCCGGGAAAAACTGTTTTTT
.	TRBJ2-7	.	TRBV28	CASSLGQNYEQYF	TGTGCCAGCAGTTTAGGACAGAACTACGAGCAGTACTTC
.	TRBJ2-7	TRBD2	TRBV5-4	CASSLVVNSGGSLQQYF	TGTGCCAGCAGCTTGGTCGTAAATAGCGGGGGGAGCTTGCAGCAGTACTTC
.	TRBJ2-2	.	TRBV4-1	CASSHTITGNGELFF	TGCGCCAGCAGCCACACCATAACAGGGAACGGGGAGCTGTTTTTT
.	TRBJ1-5	.	TRBV7-2	CASSFSRDSNQPQHF	TGTGCCAGCAGCTTTTCCAGGGATAGCAATCAGCCCCAGCATTTT
few	TRBJ2-7	TRBD2	TRBV5-4	CASSLDLVAGYEQYF	TGTGCCAGCAGCTTGGACCTCGTAGCGGGTTACGAGCAGTACTTC
.	TRBJ1-6	TRBD1	TRBV7-9	CASSLRDRPYF	TGTGCCAGCAGCTTAAGGGACAGGCCGTACTTT
.	TRBJ1-2	.	TRBV27	CASSITFNYGYTF	TGTGCCAGCAGTATAACATTTAACTATGGCTACACCTTC
few	TRBJ2-6	TRBD1	TRBV7-2	CASSKQGSHSGANVLTF	TGTGCCAGCAGCAAACAGGGGTCCCACTCTGGGGCCAACGTCCTGACTTTC
few	TRBJ2-7	.	TRBV4-3	CASSQDGGTHEQYF	TGCGCCAGCAGCCAAGATGGAGGGACACACGAGCAGTACTTC
.	TRBJ1-2	.	TRBV28	CASSLWGYRVANYGYTF	TGTGCCAGCAGTTTATGGGGGTACAGAGTAGCTAACTATGGCTACACCTTC
.	TRBJ2-1	TRBD2	TRBV7-3	CASSLVGGTSSYNEQFF	TGTGCCAGCAGCTTAGTCGGGGGGACTAGCTCCTACAATGAGCAGTTCTTC
.	TRBJ1-4	.	TRBV10-3	CAISRGDATNEKLFF	TGTGCCATCAGCAGGGGTGATGCAACTAATGAAAAACTGTTTTTT
.	TRBJ1-4	TRBD1	TRBV7-7	CASSRDRGTNEKLFF	TGTGCTAGCAGCCGAGACAGGGGGACTAATGAAAAACTGTTTTTT
.	TRBJ1-1	TRBD1	TRBV4-3	CASSQGWTGREFMNTEAFF	TGCGCCAGCAGCCAAGGATGGACAGGGAGAGAATTCATGAACACTGAAGCTTTCTTT
few	TRBJ2-3	TRBD2	TRBV28	CASTLERGAGTDTQYF	TGTGCCAGCACCCTAGAGCGGGGGGCCGGCACAGATACGCAGTATTTT
.	TRBJ2-3	TRBD2	TRBV4-3	CASSQDLAGGDTQYF	TGCGCCAGCAGCCAAGACCTAGCGGGGGGGGATACGCAGTATTTT
few	TRBJ2-3	.	TRBV10-2	CASSGPGDTQYF	TGCGCCAGCAGTGGGCCCGGAGATACGCAGTATTTT
few	TRBJ2-1	TRBD2	TRBV29-1	CSVDLAGGPQVNEQFF	TGCAGCGTTGATCTAGCGGGAGGGCCTCAGGTCAATGAGCAGTTCTTC
.	TRBJ1-2	.	TRBV5-6	CASSLRGTSERDYGYTF	TGTGCCAGCAGCTTACGTGGGACGTCCGAGAGGGACTATGGCTACACCTTC
few	TRBJ1-3	TRBD1	TRBV5-1	CASSLATGSGNTIYF	TGCGCCAGCAGCTTGGCGACAGGGAGTGGAAACACCATATATTTT
.	TRBJ2-2	TRBD2	TRBV6-5	CASSYRLARNTGELFF	TGTGCCAGCAGTTACCGACTAGCGCGGAACACCGGGGAGCTGTTTTTT
.	TRBJ2-6	TRBD2	TRBV4-3	CASSQATGGPGANVLTF	TGCGCCAGCAGCCAAGCCACGGGGGGGCCGGGGGCCAACGTCCTGACTTTC
.	TRBJ2-6	.	TRBV14	CASSPWGAYSGANVLTF	TGTGCCAGCAGCCCCTGGGGGGCGTACTCTGGGGCCAACGTCCTGACTTTC
few	TRBJ2-7	.	TRBV28	CASSWRMGERTYEQYF	TGTGCCAGCAGTTGGCGCATGGGGGAGAGGACCTACGAGCAGTACTTC
.	TRBJ1-4	.	TRBV11-2	CASRAEGLTNEKLFF	TGTGCCAGCAGGGCGGAAGGGTTGACTAATGAAAAACTGTTTTTT
.	TRBJ2-2	TRBD1	TRBV6-4	CASRGQGPTGELFF	TGTGCCAGCAGGGGACAGGGTCCCACCGGGGAGCTGTTTTTT
.	TRBJ2-7	.	TRBV9	CASSVSESVGSYEQYF	TGTGCCAGCAGCGTATCGGAAAGCGTGGGCTCCTACGAGCAGTACTTC
.	TRBJ2-5	TRBD1	TRBV7-3	CASSLANAGTGQETQYF	TGTGCCAGCAGCTTAGCAAACGCCGGGACAGGTCAAGAGACCCAGTACTTC
few	TRBJ2-7	.	TRBV13	CASSLGFSYEQYF	TGTGCCAGCAGCTTAGGATTCTCCTACGAGCAGTACTTC
.	TRBJ2-5	.	TRBV5-1	CASSLAMGPEYGRTQYF	TGCGCCAGCAGCTTAGCAATGGGGCCGGAATACGGGAGGACCCAGTACTTC
.	TRBJ2-5	TRBD2	TRBV6-5	CASSGLAGGETQYF	TGTGCCAGCTCCGGACTAGCGGGGGGAGAGACCCAGTACTTC
few	TRBJ2-3	TRBD1	TRBV9	CASSVRGTGYTDTQYF	TGTGCCAGCAGCGTAAGAGGGACAGGGTACACAGATACGCAGTATTTT
few	TRBJ2-6	.	TRBV7-9	CARGIDSGANVLTF	TGTGCCAGGGGCATTGACTCTGGGGCCAACGTCCTGACTTTC
.	TRBJ1-5	TRBD1	TRBV10-3	CAISETGGGNQPQHF	TGTGCCATCAGTGAGACAGGGGGTGGCAATCAGCCCCAGCATTTT
few	TRBJ2-3	.	TRBV7-2	CASSPRRGYATDTQYF	TGTGCCAGCAGCCCACGTAGAGGGTATGCCACAGATACGCAGTATTTT
.	TRBJ1-1	.	TRBV2	CASSGIMNTEAFF	TGTGCCAGCAGCGGGATAATGAACACTGAAGCTTTCTTT
.	TRBJ2-3	TRBD2	TRBV5-1	CASSLTSGGPDTQYF	TGCGCCAGCAGCTTGACTAGCGGGGGGCCAGATACGCAGTATTTT
once	TRBJ2-6	TRBD1	TRBV18	CASPPPGQGSAGANVLTF	TGTGCCAGCCCCCCTCCTGGACAGGGTTCGGCTGGGGCCAACGTCCTGACTTTC